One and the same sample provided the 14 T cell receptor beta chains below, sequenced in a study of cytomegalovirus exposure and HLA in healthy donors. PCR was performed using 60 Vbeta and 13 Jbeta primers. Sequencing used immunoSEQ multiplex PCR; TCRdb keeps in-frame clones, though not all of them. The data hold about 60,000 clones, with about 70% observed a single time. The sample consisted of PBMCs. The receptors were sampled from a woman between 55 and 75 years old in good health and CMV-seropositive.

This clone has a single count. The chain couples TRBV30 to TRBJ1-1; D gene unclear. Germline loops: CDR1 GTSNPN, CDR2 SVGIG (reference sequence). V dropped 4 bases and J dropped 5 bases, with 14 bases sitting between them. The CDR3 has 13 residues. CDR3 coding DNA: TGTGCCTGGAAACTTCGAGAGAGGACTGAAGCTTTCTTT. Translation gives CAWKLRERTEAFF.

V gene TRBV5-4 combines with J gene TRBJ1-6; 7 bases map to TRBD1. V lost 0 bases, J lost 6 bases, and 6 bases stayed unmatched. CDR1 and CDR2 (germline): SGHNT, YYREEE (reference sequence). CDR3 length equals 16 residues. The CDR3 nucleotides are TGTGCCAGCAGCTTGGAGGGACAGCTACTTAATTCACCCCTCCACTTT. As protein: CASSLEGQLLNSPLHF.

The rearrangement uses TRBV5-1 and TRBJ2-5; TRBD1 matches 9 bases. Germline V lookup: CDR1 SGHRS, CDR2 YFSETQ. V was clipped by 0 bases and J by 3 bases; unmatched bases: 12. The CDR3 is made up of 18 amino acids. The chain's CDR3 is CASSLGAPGQGLEETQYF. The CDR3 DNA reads TGCGCCAGCAGCTTGGGTGCCCCGGGACAGGGCCTCGAAGAGACCCAGTACTTC.

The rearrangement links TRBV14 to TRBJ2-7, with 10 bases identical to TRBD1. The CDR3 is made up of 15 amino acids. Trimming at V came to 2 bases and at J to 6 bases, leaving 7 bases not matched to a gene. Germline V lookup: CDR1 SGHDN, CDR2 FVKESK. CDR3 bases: TGTGCCAGCAGCCAATCGACAGGGGGCCCCGTCGAGCAGTACTTC. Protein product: CASSQSTGGPVEQYF.

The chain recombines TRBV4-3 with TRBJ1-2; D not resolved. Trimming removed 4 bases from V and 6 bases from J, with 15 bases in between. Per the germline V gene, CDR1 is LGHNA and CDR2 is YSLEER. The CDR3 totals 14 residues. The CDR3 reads CASSRDSIPDGYTF. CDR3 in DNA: TGCGCCAGCAGCCGAGACTCGATTCCGGATGGCTACACCTTC.

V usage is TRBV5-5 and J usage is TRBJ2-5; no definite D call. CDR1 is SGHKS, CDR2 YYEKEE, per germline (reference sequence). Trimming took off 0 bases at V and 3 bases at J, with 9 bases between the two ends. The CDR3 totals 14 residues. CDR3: CASSLAGTEETQYF. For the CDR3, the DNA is TGTGCCAGCAGCTTGGCCGGTACAGAAGAGACCCAGTACTTC.

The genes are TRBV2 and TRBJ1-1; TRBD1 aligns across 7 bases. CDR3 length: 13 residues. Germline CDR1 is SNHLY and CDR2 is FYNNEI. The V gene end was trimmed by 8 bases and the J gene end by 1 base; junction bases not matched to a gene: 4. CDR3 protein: CASRGQANTEAFF. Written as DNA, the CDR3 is TGTGCCAGCCGAGGACAGGCGAACACTGAAGCTTTCTTT.

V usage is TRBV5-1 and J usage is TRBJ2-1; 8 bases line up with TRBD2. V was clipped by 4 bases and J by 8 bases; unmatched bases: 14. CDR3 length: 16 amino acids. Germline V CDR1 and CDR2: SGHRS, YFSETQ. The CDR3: CASSPSGGGRGHEQFF. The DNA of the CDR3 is TGCGCCAGCAGCCCCTCAGGCGGGGGGAGGGGACATGAGCAGTTCTTC.

The CDR3: CASSLSPSATNEKLFF. The CDR3 coding sequence is TGCGCCAGCAGCTTAAGTCCCAGTGCAACTAATGAAAAACTGTTTTTT. This chain connects TRBV5-1 to TRBJ1-4, with D unresolved. The CDR3 is 16 residues long. Germline loops: CDR1 SGHRS, CDR2 YFSETQ. Trimming pared 2 bases from V and 0 bases from J, leaving 11 bases between.

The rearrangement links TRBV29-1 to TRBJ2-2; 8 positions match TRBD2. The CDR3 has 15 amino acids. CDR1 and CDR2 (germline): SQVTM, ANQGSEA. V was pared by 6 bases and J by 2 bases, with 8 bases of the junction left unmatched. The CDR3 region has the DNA TGCAGCGTCCCAGCGGGGGATCAAAACACCGGGGAGCTGTTTTTT. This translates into CSVPAGDQNTGELFF.

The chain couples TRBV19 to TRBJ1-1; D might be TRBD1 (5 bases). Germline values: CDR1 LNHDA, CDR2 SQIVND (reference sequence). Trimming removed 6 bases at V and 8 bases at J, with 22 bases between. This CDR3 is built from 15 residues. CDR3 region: CASRTVLNNIREAFF. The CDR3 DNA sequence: TGTGCCAGTAGGACAGTGCTGAACAATATACGAGAAGCTTTCTTT. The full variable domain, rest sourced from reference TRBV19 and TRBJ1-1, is DGGITQSPKYLFRKEGQNVTLSCEQNLNHDAMYWYRQDPGQGLRLIYYSQIVNDFQKGDIAEGYSVSREKKESFPLTVTSAQKNPTAFYLCASRTVLNNIREAFFGQGTRLTVV.

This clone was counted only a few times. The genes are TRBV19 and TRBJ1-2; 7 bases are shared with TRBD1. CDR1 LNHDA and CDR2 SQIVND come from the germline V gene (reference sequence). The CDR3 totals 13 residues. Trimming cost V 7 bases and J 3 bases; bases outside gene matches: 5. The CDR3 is CASKKGTDYGYTF. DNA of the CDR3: TGTGCCAGTAAAAAGGGGACAGACTATGGCTACACCTTC.

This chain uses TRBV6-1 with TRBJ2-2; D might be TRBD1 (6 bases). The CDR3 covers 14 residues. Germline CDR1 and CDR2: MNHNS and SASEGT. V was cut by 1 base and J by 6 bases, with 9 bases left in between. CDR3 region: CASSEGWTAGELFF. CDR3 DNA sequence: TGTGCCAGCAGTGAAGGCTGGACAGCCGGGGAGCTGTTTTTT.

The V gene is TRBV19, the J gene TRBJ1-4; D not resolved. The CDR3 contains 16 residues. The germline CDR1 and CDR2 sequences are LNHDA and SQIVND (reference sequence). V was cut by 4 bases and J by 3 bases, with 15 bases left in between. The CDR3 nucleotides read TGTGCCAGTAGTACCGCTCCTAGGATGCCTAATGAAAAACTGTTTTTT. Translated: CASSTAPRMPNEKLFF.